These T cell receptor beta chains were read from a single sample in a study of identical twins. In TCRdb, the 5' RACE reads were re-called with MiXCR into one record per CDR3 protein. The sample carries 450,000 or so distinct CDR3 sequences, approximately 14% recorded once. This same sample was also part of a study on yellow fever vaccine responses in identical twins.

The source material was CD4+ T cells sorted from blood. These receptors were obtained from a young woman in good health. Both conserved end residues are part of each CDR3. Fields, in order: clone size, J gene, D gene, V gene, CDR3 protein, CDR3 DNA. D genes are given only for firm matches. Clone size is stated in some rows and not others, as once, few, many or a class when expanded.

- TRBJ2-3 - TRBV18 CASSPRGVGTDTQYF TGTGCCAGCTCACCCAGAGGTGTCGGCACAGATACGCAGTATTTT
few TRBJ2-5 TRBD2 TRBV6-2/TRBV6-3 CASSYGSGRRETQYF TGTGCCAGCAGTTACGGCAGCGGGAGAAGGGAGACCCAGTACTTC
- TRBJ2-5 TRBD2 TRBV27 CASSLLADETQYF TGTGCCAGCAGTCTGCTAGCGGATGAGACCCAGTACTTC
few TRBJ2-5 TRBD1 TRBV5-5 CASSWTGGETQYF TGTGCCAGCAGCTGGACAGGGGGAGAGACCCAGTACTTC
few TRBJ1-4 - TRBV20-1 CSAQRDATNEKLFF TGCAGTGCGCAGCGGGACGCAACTAATGAAAAACTGTTTTTT
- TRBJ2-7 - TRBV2 CASCPQAYEQYF TGTGCCAGCTGCCCGCAAGCCTACGAGCAGTACTTC
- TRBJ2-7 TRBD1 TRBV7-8 CASNGAGGPYEQYF TGTGCCAGTAACGGGGCAGGGGGCCCCTACGAGCAGTACTTC
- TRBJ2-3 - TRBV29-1 CSVVLVVGADTQYF TGCAGCGTTGTTCTAGTTGTGGGAGCGGATACGCAGTATTTT
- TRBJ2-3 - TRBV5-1 CASSLDWGVDTQYF TGCGCCAGCAGCTTAGACTGGGGGGTAGATACGCAGTATTTT
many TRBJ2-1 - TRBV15 CATSRDTVYEQFF TGTGCCACCAGCAGAGATACGGTCTATGAGCAGTTCTTC
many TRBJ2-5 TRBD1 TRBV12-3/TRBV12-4 CASRRQGEETQYF TGTGCCAGCAGGAGACAGGGGGAAGAGACCCAGTACTTC
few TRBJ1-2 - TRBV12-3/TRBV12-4 CASSLGQYGYTF TGTGCCAGCAGTTTAGGGCAGTATGGCTACACCTTC
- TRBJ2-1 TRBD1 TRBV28 CASSTRQGAAEQFF TGTGCCAGCAGTACAAGACAGGGGGCGGCTGAGCAGTTCTTC
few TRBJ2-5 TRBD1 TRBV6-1 CASNPRDRRQETQYF TGTGCCAGCAACCCAAGGGACAGGCGACAAGAGACCCAGTACTTC
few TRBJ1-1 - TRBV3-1 CASSQDLSSELKTEAFF TGTGCCAGCAGCCAAGATCTGAGCTCCGAGCTCAAGACTGAAGCTTTCTTT
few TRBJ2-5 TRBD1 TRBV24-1 CATSDFRAGGMETQYF TGTGCCACCAGTGATTTCAGGGCAGGGGGCATGGAGACCCAGTACTTC
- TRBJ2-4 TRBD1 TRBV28 CAIQAPTGGSKNIQYF TGTGCCATACAAGCTCCCACAGGGGGCTCCAAAAACATTCAGTACTTC
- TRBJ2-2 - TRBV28 CASSLSRGGSNTGELFF TGTGCCAGCAGTTTAAGCAGGGGTGGGTCGAACACCGGGGAGCTGTTTTTT
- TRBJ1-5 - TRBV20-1 CSARRSGQPQHF TGCAGTGCTAGAAGGTCCGGTCAGCCCCAGCATTTT
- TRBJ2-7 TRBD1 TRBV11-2 CASSYTGTGPSGAYEQYF TGTGCCAGCAGCTATACCGGGACAGGGCCCTCGGGGGCCTACGAGCAGTACTTC
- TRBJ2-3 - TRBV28 CASSLLVGGTDTQYF TGTGCCAGCAGTTTATTGGTGGGTGGCACAGATACGCAGTATTTT
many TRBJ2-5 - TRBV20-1 CSARDVQGGETQYF TGCAGTGCTAGAGATGTCCAGGGGGGAGAGACCCAGTACTTC
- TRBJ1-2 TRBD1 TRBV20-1 CSAKGQGPSYGDTF TGCAGTGCTAAAGGACAGGGACCATCTTATGGCGACACCTTC
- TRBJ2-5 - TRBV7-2 CASSGGLSETQYF TGTGCCAGCAGCGGGGGACTGTCGGAGACCCAGTACTTC
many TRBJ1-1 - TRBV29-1 CSVRKGDWYTEAFF TGCAGCGTCCGAAAGGGGGACTGGTACACTGAAGCTTTCTTT
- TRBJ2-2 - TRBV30 CAWKMDSLTGELFF TGTGCCTGGAAAATGGACAGTCTAACCGGGGAGCTGTTTTTT
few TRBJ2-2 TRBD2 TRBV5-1 CASLGTSLAGELFF TGCGCCAGCCTCGGGACTAGTTTGGCCGGGGAGCTGTTTTTT
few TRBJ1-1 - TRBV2 CASSATWDSEAFF TGTGCCAGCAGCGCAACCTGGGACTCTGAAGCTTTCTTT
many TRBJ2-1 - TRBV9 CASSPRDSRHGVNEQFF TGTGCCAGCAGCCCGCGGGACTCTAGGCACGGTGTCAATGAGCAGTTCTTC
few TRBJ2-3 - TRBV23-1 CAPEGTGTDTQYF TGCGCCCCCGAAGGCACAGGGACAGATACGCAGTATTTT
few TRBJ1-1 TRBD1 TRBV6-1 CASSRTGARTEAFF TGTGCCAGCAGCCGGACAGGGGCCCGCACTGAAGCTTTCTTT
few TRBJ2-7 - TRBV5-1 CASSPQLFGRDEEQYF TGCGCCAGCAGCCCGCAACTATTCGGACGGGACGAGGAGCAGTACTTC
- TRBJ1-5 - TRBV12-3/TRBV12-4 CASSFPGSTNQPQHF TGTGCCAGCAGTTTCCCAGGGAGTACCAATCAGCCCCAGCATTTT
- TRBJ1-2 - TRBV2 CASSDVSPRHGYTF TGTGCCAGCAGTGATGTCTCCCCGAGGCATGGCTACACCTTC
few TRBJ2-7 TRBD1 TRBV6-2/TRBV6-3 CASSRPRQGSSYEQYF TGTGCCAGCAGTCGACCGCGACAGGGGAGCTCCTACGAGCAGTACTTC
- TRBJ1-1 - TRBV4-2 CASSLQTVVTEAFF TGTGCCAGCAGCCTCCAGACCGTCGTAACTGAAGCTTTCTTT
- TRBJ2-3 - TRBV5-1 CASRTGRNTDTQYF TGCGCCAGCAGGACGGGACGGAACACAGATACGCAGTATTTT
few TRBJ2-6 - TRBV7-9 CASSLWTSGANVLTF TGTGCCAGCAGCTTGTGGACCTCTGGGGCCAACGTCCTGACTTTC
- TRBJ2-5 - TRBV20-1 CSARDRTQETQYF TGCAGTGCTAGAGATAGGACCCAAGAGACCCAGTACTTC
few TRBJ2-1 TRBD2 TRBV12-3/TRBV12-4 CASSLFSKRGDNEQFF TGTGCCAGCAGTTTATTTTCCAAGCGGGGAGACAATGAGCAGTTCTTC
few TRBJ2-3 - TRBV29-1 CSVEFREFRAGGPNTQYF TGCAGCGTTGAGTTTCGTGAATTCAGGGCCGGAGGACCCAATACGCAGTATTTT
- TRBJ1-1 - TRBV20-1 CSARDMRGKFLHTEAFF TGCAGTGCTAGAGATATGCGAGGGAAATTCCTCCACACTGAAGCTTTCTTT
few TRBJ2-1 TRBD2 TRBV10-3 CAISEMTSGKNEQFF TGTGCCATCAGTGAAATGACTAGCGGGAAGAATGAGCAGTTCTTC
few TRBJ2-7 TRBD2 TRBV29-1 CSVVGLAEEQYF TGCAGCGTTGTGGGCCTAGCGGAGGAGCAGTACTTC
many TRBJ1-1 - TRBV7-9 CASSLEREGSVAFF TGTGCCAGCAGCTTAGAGCGGGAGGGTTCGGTAGCTTTCTTT
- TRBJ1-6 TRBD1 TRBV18 CASSSGTGDSPLHF TGTGCCAGCTCATCCGGGACAGGGGATTCACCCCTCCACTTT
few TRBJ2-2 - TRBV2 CASSVDPSTGELFF TGTGCCAGCAGTGTAGATCCCAGCACCGGGGAGCTGTTTTTT
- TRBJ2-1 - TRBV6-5 CASSYPRGLGNEQFF TGTGCCAGCAGTTACCCGCGGGGATTGGGCAATGAGCAGTTCTTC
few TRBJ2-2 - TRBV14 CASSQTGWAGELFF TGTGCCAGCAGCCAAACAGGGTGGGCCGGGGAGCTGTTTTTT
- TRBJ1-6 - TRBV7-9 CASSLYLGVSDSPLHF TGTGCCAGCAGCTTATACCTTGGGGTTAGTGATTCACCCCTCCACTTT
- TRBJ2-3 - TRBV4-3 CASSQDSRTPRLYF TGCGCCAGCAGCCAAGATTCGCGGACTCCACGTCTGTATTTT
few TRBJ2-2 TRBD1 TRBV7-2 CASSLGDSPTRELFF TGTGCCAGCAGCTTAGGGGACAGCCCCACTAGGGAGCTGTTTTTT
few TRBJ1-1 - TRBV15 CATSRGERTEAFF TGTGCCACCAGCAGAGGGGAACGAACTGAAGCTTTCTTT
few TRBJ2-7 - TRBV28 CASSTGWSYEQYF TGTGCCAGCAGCACAGGGTGGTCCTACGAGCAGTACTTC
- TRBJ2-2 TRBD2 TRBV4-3 CASSQSGLGTGELFF TGCGCCAGCAGCCAATCGGGACTAGGCACCGGGGAGCTGTTTTTT
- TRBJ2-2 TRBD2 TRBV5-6 CASSLRVGRSGGELFF TGTGCCAGCAGCTTGAGAGTCGGGAGGTCCGGCGGGGAGCTGTTTTTT
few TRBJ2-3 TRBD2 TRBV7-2 CASSRIAGVGKTDTQYF TGTGCCAGCAGCAGAATAGCGGGGGTGGGGAAGACAGATACGCAGTATTTT
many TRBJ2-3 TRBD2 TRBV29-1 CSVGLAGVPTDTQYF TGCAGCGTGGGACTAGCGGGGGTCCCTACAGATACGCAGTATTTT
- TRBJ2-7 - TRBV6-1 CASSRLEGYEQYF TGTGCCAGCAGTCGGCTAGAAGGCTACGAGCAGTACTTC